Following are 13 T cell receptor beta chains from one sample sequenced in a study of Tregs in tolerant kidney transplant recipients. Data came from immunoSEQ multiplex PCR; TCRdb stores just in-frame clones and leaves some out. The table shows tens of thousands of clones, with 84% occurring only once. Sequencing was performed on CD4+ T cells from blood. These receptors were taken from a human donor in good health.

V and J are TRBV21-1 and TRBJ2-7; the table assigns TRBD2, which was not confirmed against the DNA. TRBV21-1 is a known pseudogene. The CDR3 is made up of 14 amino acids. CDR3 sequence (DNA): TGTGCCAGCTATCAGACGAGAGGGTCCTACGAGCAGTACTTC. Protein: CASYQTRGSYEQYF.

The gene calls are TRBV6-1 and TRBJ2-7; D is uncertain. V gave up 4 bases and J gave up 2 bases, with 6 bases separating them. This CDR3 is built from 12 residues. Per germline, CDR1 MNHNS and CDR2 SASEGT. CDR3 DNA sequence: TGTGCCAGCAGTGGGAGTCCCTACGAGCAGTACTTC. Translated: CASSGSPYEQYF.

The chain couples TRBV5-1 to TRBJ2-1; perhaps TRBD2 as D (6 bases). CDR1 SGHRS and CDR2 YFSETQ come from the germline V gene. V was pared by 4 bases and J by 3 bases, with 14 bases between. This CDR3 is 15 amino acids long. The chain's CDR3 is CASSQPGLSYNEQFF. The CDR3 DNA reads as TGCGCCAGCAGCCAGCCGGGACTCAGCTACAATGAGCAGTTCTTC.

The sample holds one count of this clone. The chain employs TRBV2 and TRBJ2-1; perhaps D is TRBD1 or TRBD2 (6 bases each). The CDR3 sequence is 15 residues long. Trimming stripped 3 bases from V and 3 bases from J, with 12 bases between. CDR1 is SNHLY, CDR2 FYNNEI, per germline. For the CDR3, the DNA is TGTGCCAGCAGTGACGGGGGCCGCCACTACAATGAGCAGTTCTTC. Its protein product is CASSDGGRHYNEQFF.

V is TRBV9 and J is TRBJ2-3; TRBD2 is a possible D gene (6 bases). The CDR3 sequence is 14 residues long. V was shortened by 5 bases and J by 6 bases, with 16 bases between the two germline ends. Germline V lookup: CDR1 SGDLS, CDR2 YYNGEE. CDR3 bases: TGTGCCAGCAGAGCGGGCCCAGAAGGGGATACGCAGTATTTT. Protein: CASRAGPEGDTQYF.

This rearrangement joins TRBV7-3 to TRBJ1-1; no clear D. The CDR3 extends over 13 amino acids. V shed 4 bases and J shed 5 bases, with 11 bases lying between them. Germline values: CDR1 SGHTA, CDR2 FQGTGA. For the CDR3, the DNA is TGTGCCAGCAGCTCACAAGGAGGGACTGAAGCTTTCTTT. This encodes CASSSQGGTEAFF.

The rearrangement joins TRBV1 to TRBJ2-1; TRBD2 is the table's D call, not checked against the DNA. TRBV1 is given as a pseudogene. CDR3 length equals 16 residues. CDR3 amino acids: CTSSPHFRVLDNEQFF. CDR3 DNA: TGCACCAGCAGTCCCCACTTTAGAGTCCTAGACAATGAGCAGTTCTTC.

This sequence joins TRBV6-6 and TRBJ2-1, with 11 bases aligning to TRBD2. CDR3 length: 15 residues. CDR1 MNHNY and CDR2 SVGAGI come from the germline V gene (reference sequence). V dropped 9 bases and J dropped 7; count of bases not matched to a gene: 11. CDR3 residues: CASLISGRDWNEQFF. Written as DNA, the CDR3 is TGTGCCAGTCTGATTAGCGGGAGGGACTGGAATGAGCAGTTCTTC.

V is TRBV28 and J is TRBJ2-3; 10 nucleotides match TRBD2. CDR3 length equals 15 residues. Trimming cost V 4 bases and J 0 bases; bases outside gene matches: 1. Germline V gives CDR1 MDHEN, CDR2 SYDVKM. CDR3 bases: TGTGCCAGCAGTTCTAGCGGGAGAAGCACAGATACGCAGTATTTT. Protein: CASSSSGRSTDTQYF.

This chain joins TRBV9 and TRBJ2-1; D unclear. The CDR3 is 11 residues long. V dropped 0 bases and J dropped 10 bases, with 5 bases sitting between them. CDR1 and CDR2 (germline): SGDLS, YYNGEE. DNA of the CDR3: TGTGCCAGCAGCGTAGGTAGGGAGCAGTTCTTC. It specifies CASSVGREQFF.

The J gene is TRBJ2-7, the V gene TRBV4-1; D is unclear. The CDR3 runs to 13 residues. Trimming shortened V by 0 bases and J by 2 bases, and 5 bases separated the two germline ends. Germline lookup yields CDR1 MGHRA and CDR2 YSYEKL. Here the CDR3 reads CASSQDLTYEQYF. CDR3 nucleotides: TGCGCCAGCAGCCAAGATCTCACCTACGAGCAGTACTTC.

This chain uses TRBV9 with TRBJ2-7, with 11 positions matching TRBD2. The CDR3 has 15 amino acids. J was trimmed by 3 bases and V by 0 bases; bases with no gene match: 2. Germline values: CDR1 SGDLS, CDR2 YYNGEE. The CDR3 sequence is CASSVGLAGSYEQYF. CDR3 nucleotides: TGTGCCAGCAGCGTAGGACTAGCGGGAAGCTACGAGCAGTACTTC.

The chain's CDR3 is CASSLAVLSGHSYGYTF. In nucleotides, the CDR3 is TGTGCCAGCAGCTTGGCCGTCTTATCAGGGCATAGCTATGGCTACACCTTC. The chain links TRBV5-5 to TRBJ1-2; possibly TRBD1 for D (5 bases). Between the trimmed V and J ends, which lost 0 bases and 4 bases, there was a span of 19 bases. CDR3 size: 17 residues. Germline CDR1 is SGHKS and CDR2 is YYEKEE (reference sequence).